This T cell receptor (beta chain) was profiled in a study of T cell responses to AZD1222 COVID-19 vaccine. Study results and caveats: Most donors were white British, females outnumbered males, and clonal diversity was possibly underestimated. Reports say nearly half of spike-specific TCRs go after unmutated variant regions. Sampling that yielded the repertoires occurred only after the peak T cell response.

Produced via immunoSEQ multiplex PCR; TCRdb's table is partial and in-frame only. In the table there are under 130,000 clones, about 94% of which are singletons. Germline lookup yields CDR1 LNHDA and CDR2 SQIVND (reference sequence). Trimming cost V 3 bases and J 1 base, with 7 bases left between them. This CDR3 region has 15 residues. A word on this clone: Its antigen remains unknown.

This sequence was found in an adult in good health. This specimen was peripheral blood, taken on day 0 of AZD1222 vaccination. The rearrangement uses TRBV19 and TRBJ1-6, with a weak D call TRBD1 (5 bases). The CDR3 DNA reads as TGTGCCAGTAGTATCGACAGTTCCTATAATTCACCCCTCCACTTT. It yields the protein CASSIDSSYNSPLHF.